The 4 T cell receptor beta chains below all came from one sample that was sequenced in a study of human T cells and chemical hapten exposure. Each CDR3 protein is one row after TCRdb ran MiXCR on the RACE reads. The data show about 120,000 distinct CDR3 sequences, with approximately 14% seen just once and 0.92% held by the top ten. Time point reported: patch test 1, 2 weeks after DPC sensitization. Treatment described: therapeutic diphenylcyclopropenone sensitization with weekly scalp DPC. The sample consisted of whole blood, taken in connection with sensitization to the hapten diphenylcyclopropenone (DPC). These receptors were obtained from a man between 18 and 35 years old with alopecia areata. Some clones in this sample may be carry-over from other donors' samples.

The J gene is TRBJ2-1, the V gene TRBV7-9, with 11 positions matching TRBD2. V was clipped by 3 bases and J by 9 bases; unmatched bases: 4. Germline CDR1 SEHNR, CDR2 FQNEAQ (reference sequence). The CDR3 totals 14 residues. CDR3 nucleotides: TGTGCCAGCAGCTTCCTAGCGGGGGGCGGTGAGCAGTTCTTC. Its translation is CASSFLAGGGEQFF.

This clonotype was recorded many times. The chain has TRBV14 and TRBJ2-3, with 8 bases lining up with TRBD2. Germline assignment: CDR1 SGHDN and CDR2 FVKESK. V shed 1 base and J 2 bases; nucleotides not matched to a gene: 2. This CDR3 has 15 residues. CDR3 nucleotide sequence: TGTGCCAGCAGCCAAGTCGGGGGGGCCACAGATACGCAGTATTTT. It specifies CASSQVGGATDTQYF.

This clonotype was counted only a few times. V usage is TRBV28 and J usage is TRBJ1-5, with 11 bases fitting TRBD1. Trimming removed 6 bases from V and 7 bases from J; junction bases left unmatched: 8. Per germline, CDR1 MDHEN and CDR2 SYDVKM. The CDR3 extends over 15 amino acids. Written as DNA, the CDR3 is TGTGCCAGCAGCTTACCGGGACAGGGGGGACAGCCCCAGCATTTT. Translating gives CASSLPGQGGQPQHF.

The chain is built from TRBV10-1 and TRBJ1-6, with 7 nucleotides matching TRBD1. This CDR3 is 14 amino acids long. With V trimmed by 3 bases and J by 6 bases, 2 bases remained unmatched. The germline gives CDR1 WNHNN, CDR2 SYGVQD (reference sequence). The CDR3, as DNA: TGCGCCAGCAGTGACCGACAGGGTAATTCACCCCTCCACTTT. Its protein is CASSDRQGNSPLHF.